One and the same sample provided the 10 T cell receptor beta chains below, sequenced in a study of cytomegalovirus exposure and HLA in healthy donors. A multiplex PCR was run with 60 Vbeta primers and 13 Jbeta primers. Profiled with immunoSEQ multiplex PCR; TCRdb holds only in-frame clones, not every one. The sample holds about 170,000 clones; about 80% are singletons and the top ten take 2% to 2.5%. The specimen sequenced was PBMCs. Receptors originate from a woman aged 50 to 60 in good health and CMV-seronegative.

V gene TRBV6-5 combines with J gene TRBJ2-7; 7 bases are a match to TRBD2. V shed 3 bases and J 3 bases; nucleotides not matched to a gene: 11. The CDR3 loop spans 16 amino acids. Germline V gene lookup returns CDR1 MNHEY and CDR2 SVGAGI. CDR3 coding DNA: TGTGCCAGCAGTTATGGGGGGGACGCACCAGGCTACGAGCAGTACTTC. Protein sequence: CASSYGGDAPGYEQYF.

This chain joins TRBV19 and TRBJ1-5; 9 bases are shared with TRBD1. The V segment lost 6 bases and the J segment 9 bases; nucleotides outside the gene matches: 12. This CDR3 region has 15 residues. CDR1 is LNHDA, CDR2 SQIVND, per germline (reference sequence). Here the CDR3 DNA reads TGTGCCAGTAGCACGGGACAGGGCGGCCGGGGGCCCCAGCATTTT. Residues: CASSTGQGGRGPQHF. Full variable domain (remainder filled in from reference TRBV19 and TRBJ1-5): DGGITQSPKYLFRKEGQNVTLSCEQNLNHDAMYWYRQDPGQGLRLIYYSQIVNDFQKGDIAEGYSVSREKKESFPLTVTSAQKNPTAFYLCASSTGQGGRGPQHFGDGTRLSIL.

As DNA, the CDR3 is TGTGCCAGCAGTGAATATAAGGCAGGGGGCGTCTATGGCTACACCTTC. Translating it yields CASSEYKAGGVYGYTF. The V and J genes are TRBV25-1 and TRBJ1-2; the match to TRBD1 covers 8 bases. Germline V gene lookup returns CDR1 MGHDK and CDR2 SYGVNS. With V trimmed by 0 bases and J by 4 bases, 7 bases remained unmatched. There are 16 residues in the CDR3.

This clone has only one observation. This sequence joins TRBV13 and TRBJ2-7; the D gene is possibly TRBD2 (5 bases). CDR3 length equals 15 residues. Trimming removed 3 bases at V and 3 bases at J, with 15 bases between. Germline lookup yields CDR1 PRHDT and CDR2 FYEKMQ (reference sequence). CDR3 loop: CASSFPGSASYEQYF. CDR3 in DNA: TGTGCCAGCAGCTTCCCGGGATCGGCTAGCTACGAGCAGTACTTC.

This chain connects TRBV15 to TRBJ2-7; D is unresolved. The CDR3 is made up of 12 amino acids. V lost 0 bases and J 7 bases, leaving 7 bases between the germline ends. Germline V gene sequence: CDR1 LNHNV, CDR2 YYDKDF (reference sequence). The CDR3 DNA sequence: TGTGCCACCAGCAGAGATGGAGTTGAGCAGTACTTC. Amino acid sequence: CATSRDGVEQYF.

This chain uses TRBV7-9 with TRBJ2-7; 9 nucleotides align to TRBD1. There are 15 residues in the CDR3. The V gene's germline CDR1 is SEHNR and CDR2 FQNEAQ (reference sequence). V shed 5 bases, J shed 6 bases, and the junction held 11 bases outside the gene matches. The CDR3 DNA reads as TGTGCCAGCAGCGACTCGGACAGGGGACGATTCGAGCAGTACTTC. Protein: CASSDSDRGRFEQYF.

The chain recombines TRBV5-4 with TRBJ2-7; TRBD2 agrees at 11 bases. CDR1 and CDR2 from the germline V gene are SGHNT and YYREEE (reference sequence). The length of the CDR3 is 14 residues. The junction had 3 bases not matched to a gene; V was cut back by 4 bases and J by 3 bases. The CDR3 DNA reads TGTGCCAGCAGCATACTAGCGGGGGACTACGAGCAGTACTTC. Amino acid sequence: CASSILAGDYEQYF.

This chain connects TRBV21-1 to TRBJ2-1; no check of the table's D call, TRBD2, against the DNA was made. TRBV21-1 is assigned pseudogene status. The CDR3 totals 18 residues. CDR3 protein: CASSKGAGRGTSYNEQFF. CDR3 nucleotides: TGTGCCAGCAGCAAAGGAGCCGGGAGGGGAACGTCCTACAATGAGCAGTTCTTC.

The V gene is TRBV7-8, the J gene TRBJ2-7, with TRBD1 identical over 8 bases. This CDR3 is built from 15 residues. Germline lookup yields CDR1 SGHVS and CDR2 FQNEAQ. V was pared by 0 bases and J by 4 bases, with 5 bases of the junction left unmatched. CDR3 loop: CASSLAAGGTYEQYF. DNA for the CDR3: TGTGCCAGCAGCTTAGCGGCAGGGGGCACGTACGAGCAGTACTTC.

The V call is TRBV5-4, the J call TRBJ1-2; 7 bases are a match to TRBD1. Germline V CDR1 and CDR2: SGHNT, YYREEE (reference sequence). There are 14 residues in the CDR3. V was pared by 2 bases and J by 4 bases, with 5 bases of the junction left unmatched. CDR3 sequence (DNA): TGTGCCAGCAGCTTAGGGGGCCAAATCTATGGCTACACCTTC. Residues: CASSLGGQIYGYTF.